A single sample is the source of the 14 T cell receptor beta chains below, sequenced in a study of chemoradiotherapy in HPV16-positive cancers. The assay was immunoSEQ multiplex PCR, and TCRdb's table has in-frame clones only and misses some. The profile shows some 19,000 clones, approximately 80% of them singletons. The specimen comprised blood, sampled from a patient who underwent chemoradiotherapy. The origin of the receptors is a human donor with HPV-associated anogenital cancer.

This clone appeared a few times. The CDR3: CASSLWGQETQYF. CDR3 in DNA: TGTGCCAGCAGTTTATGGGGCCAAGAGACCCAGTACTTC. The rearrangement joins TRBV27 to TRBJ2-5, with D uncertain. This CDR3 contains 13 residues. The germline V gene encodes CDR1 MNHEY and CDR2 SMNVEV (reference sequence). Trimming removed 1 base from V and 1 base from J, with 4 bases in between.

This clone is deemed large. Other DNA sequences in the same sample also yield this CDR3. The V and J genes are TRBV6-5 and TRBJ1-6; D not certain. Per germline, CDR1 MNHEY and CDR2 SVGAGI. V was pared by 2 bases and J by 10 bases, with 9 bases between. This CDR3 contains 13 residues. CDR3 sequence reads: CASSYLGESPLHF. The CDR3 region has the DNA TGTGCCAGCAGTTACCTTGGGGAGTCACCCCTCCACTTT.

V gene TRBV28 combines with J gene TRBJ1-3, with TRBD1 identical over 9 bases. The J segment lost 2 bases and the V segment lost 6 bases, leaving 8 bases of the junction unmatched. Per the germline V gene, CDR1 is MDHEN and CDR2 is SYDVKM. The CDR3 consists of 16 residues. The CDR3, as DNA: TGTGCCAGCAGCCCAGGGACAGGGCAGGCTGGAAACACCATATATTTT. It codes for CASSPGTGQAGNTIYF.

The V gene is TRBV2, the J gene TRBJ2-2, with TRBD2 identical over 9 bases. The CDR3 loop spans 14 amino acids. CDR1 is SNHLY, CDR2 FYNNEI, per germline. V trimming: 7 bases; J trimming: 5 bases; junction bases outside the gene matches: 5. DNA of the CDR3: TGTGCCAGCATGTGGCGGGGGGGTACCGGGGAGCTGTTTTTT. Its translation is CASMWRGGTGELFF.

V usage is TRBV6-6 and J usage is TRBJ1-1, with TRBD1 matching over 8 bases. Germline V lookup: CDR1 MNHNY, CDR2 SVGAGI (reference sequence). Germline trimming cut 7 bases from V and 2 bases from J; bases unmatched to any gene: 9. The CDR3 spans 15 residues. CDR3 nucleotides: TGTGCCAGCAAAGACAGGGGAGCACTCAACACTGAAGCTTTCTTT. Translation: CASKDRGALNTEAFF.

DNA of the CDR3: TGCAGCGCTACCCCCCAGGGGAACACTGAAGCTTTCTTT. Translated: CSATPQGNTEAFF. The chain joins TRBV29-1 to TRBJ1-1; a possible D gene is TRBD1 (5 bases). CDR3 size: 13 residues. Trimming removed 7 bases at V and 1 base at J, with 13 bases between. Looked up from germline, CDR1 is SQVTM and CDR2 is ANQGSEA.

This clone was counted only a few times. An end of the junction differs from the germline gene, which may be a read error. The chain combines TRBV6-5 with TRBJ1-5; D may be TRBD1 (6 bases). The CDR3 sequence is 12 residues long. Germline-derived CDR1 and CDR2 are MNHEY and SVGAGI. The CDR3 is CASSYLPDRVFF. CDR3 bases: TGTGCCAGCAGTTACCTCCCGGACAGAGTTTTTTTT.

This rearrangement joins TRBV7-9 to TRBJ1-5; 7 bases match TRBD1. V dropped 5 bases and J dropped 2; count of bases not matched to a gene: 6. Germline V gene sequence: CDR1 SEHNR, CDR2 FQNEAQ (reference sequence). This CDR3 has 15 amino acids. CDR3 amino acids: CASSPDGQGNQPQHF. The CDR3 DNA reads TGTGCCAGCAGCCCCGACGGACAGGGCAATCAGCCCCAGCATTTT.

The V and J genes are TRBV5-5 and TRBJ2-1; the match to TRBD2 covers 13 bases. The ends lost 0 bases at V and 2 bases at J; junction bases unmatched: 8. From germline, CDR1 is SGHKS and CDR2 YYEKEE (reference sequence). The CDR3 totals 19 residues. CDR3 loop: CASSLEVSTSGGPYNEQFF. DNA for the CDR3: TGTGCCAGCAGCTTGGAGGTGTCGACTAGCGGGGGGCCCTACAATGAGCAGTTCTTC.

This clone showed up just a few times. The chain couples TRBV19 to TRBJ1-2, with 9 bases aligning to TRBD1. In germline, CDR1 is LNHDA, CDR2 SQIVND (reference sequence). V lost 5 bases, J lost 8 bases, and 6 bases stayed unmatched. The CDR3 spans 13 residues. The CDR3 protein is CASSANRGQGYTF. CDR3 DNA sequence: TGTGCCAGTAGTGCCAACAGGGGGCAAGGCTACACCTTC.

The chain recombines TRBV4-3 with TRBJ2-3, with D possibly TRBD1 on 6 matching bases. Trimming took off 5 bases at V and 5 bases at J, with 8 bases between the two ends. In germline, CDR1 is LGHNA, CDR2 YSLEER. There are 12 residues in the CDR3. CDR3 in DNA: TGCGCCAGCAGCGAGACAGGAGATACGCAGTATTTT. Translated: CASSETGDTQYF.

The CDR3 here is CASSLATGRTGANVLTF. CDR3 DNA: TGCGCCAGCAGCTTGGCCACAGGTCGGACTGGGGCCAACGTCCTGACTTTC. The V gene is TRBV5-1, the J gene TRBJ2-6; tentatively, D is TRBD1 (5 bases). The V gene's germline CDR1 is SGHRS and CDR2 YFSETQ. Trimming cost V 0 bases and J 2 bases, with 12 bases left between them. The CDR3 is 17 residues long.

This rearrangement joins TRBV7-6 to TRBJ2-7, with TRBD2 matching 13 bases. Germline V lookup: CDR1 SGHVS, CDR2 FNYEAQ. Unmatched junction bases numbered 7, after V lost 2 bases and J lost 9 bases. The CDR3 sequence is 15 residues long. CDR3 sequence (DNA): TGTGCCAGCAGCTTACGCACTAGCGGGGGGGAGGGGCAGTACTTC. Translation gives CASSLRTSGGEGQYF. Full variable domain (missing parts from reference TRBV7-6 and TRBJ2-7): GAGVSQSPRYKVTKRGQDVALRCDPISGHVSLYWYRQALGQGPEFLTYFNYEAQQDKSGLPNDRFSAERPEGSISTLTIQRTEQRDSAMYRCASSLRTSGGEGQYFGPGTRLTVT.

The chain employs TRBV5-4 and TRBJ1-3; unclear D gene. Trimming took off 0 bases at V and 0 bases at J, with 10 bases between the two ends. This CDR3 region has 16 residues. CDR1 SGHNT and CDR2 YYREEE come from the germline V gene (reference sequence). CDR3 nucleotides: TGTGCCAGCAGCTTGGGGGCAGCCTACTCTGGAAACACCATATATTTT. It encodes CASSLGAAYSGNTIYF.